The 26 T cell receptor beta chains below come from one sample, sequenced in a study of blood T cells in healthy people across ages. Primed by a sample-barcoded 5' primer and a J-beta primer mix, a second PCR proceeded for about 7 to 11 cycles. TCRdb re-analysed the 5' RACE reads in MiXCR, keeping a single row per CDR3 protein. The sample lists roughly 680,000 distinct CDR3 sequences; about 51% were seen once. Sample: blood. These TCRs come from a woman older than 75 in good health.

This clonotype was counted many times. The chain employs TRBV5-1 and TRBJ1-6; D is undetermined. Germline CDR1 reads SGHRS; CDR2 reads YFSETQ. The CDR3 covers 13 residues. Trimming removed 4 bases at V and 4 bases at J, with 6 bases between. CDR3 nucleotide sequence: TGCGCCAGCAGCAGGGAATATAATTCACCCCTCCACTTT. Its translation: CASSREYNSPLHF.

In this sample, this clonotype turned up a few times. This chain connects TRBV6-4 to TRBJ2-1; TRBD2 aligns across 10 bases. In germline, CDR1 is MRHNA, CDR2 SNTAGT. The CDR3 is 14 residues long. J was trimmed by 8 bases and V by 8 bases; bases with no gene match: 9. The DNA for the CDR3 is TGTGCCAGCGGGAGCGGGGGGGCAAACGATGAGCAGTTCTTC. Protein product: CASGSGGANDEQFF.

The chain links TRBV10-3 to TRBJ2-7; TRBD2 aligns across 8 bases. The germline V gene encodes CDR1 ENHRY and CDR2 SYGVKD. V shed 2 bases, J shed 1 base, and the junction held 4 bases outside the gene matches. This CDR3 has 15 residues. The DNA of the CDR3 is TGTGCCATCAGTGAGAGGGCTAGCGGGTCCTACGAGCAGTACTTC. Amino acids: CAISERASGSYEQYF.

Turning to this clonotype: This sequence may be a read error, since a much larger clone differs from it by one base. The V and J genes are TRBV29-1 and TRBJ2-5; D is tentatively TRBD1 or TRBD2 (6 bases each). The CDR3 consists of 14 residues. CDR1 and CDR2 from the germline V gene are SQVTM and ANQGSEA. V was pared by 3 bases and J by 4 bases, with 15 bases between. CDR3: CSVEVGGGSETQYF. CDR3 nucleotides: TGCAGCGTTGAGGTGGGGGGCGGATCAGAGACCCAGTACTTC.

The genes are TRBV4-1 and TRBJ2-5; a possible D gene is TRBD1 (6 bases). The V and J ends lost 5 bases and 2 bases respectively, with 12 bases between them. This CDR3 is built from 14 residues. Germline CDR1 MGHRA, CDR2 YSYEKL. In DNA form, the CDR3 reads TGCGCCAGCAGCACACAGGGAACACAAGAGACCCAGTACTTC. Translating it yields CASSTQGTQETQYF.

The V gene is TRBV12-3 or TRBV12-4, the J gene TRBJ1-5; weak D call: TRBD1 (6 bases). The V and J ends lost 6 bases and 2 bases respectively, with 14 bases between them. This CDR3 spans 15 amino acids. The CDR3, as DNA: TGTGCCAGCAGCCACCAGGGGAGGGGCAATCAGCCCCAGCATTTT. Amino acids: CASSHQGRGNQPQHF.

This clonotype was seen only a few times. CDR3 sequence reads: CASSAGQGLFYEQYF. The CDR3 DNA sequence: TGTGCCAGCAGCGCCGGACAGGGTCTATTCTACGAGCAGTACTTC. This chain uses TRBV5-5 with TRBJ2-7; TRBD1 agrees at 8 bases. Germline V gene data show CDR1 as SGHKS and CDR2 as YYEKEE (reference sequence). V was clipped by 4 bases and J by 3 bases; unmatched bases: 9. This CDR3 comprises 15 residues. Variable domain in full (rest from reference TRBV5-5 and TRBJ2-7): DAGVTQSPTHLIKTRGQQVTLRCSPISGHKSVSWYQQVLGQGPQFIFQYYEKEERGRGNFPDRFSARQFPNYSSELNVNALLLGDSALYLCASSAGQGLFYEQYFGPGTRLTVT.

In this sample, this clonotype turned up many times. The rearrangement links TRBV2 to TRBJ2-7; 8 bases agree with TRBD1. Germline CDR1 and CDR2: SNHLY and FYNNEI. The V gene end was trimmed by 3 bases and the J gene end by 4 bases; junction bases not matched to a gene: 8. This CDR3 comprises 15 residues. The CDR3 region is CASSEGGQGFYEQYF. The CDR3 DNA follows: TGTGCCAGCAGTGAGGGCGGACAGGGCTTTTACGAGCAGTACTTC.

This clonotype was observed at least ten times. The chain joins TRBV29-1 to TRBJ2-1; 13 bases agree with TRBD2. The germline V gene encodes CDR1 SQVTM and CDR2 ANQGSEA. The CDR3 has 14 residues. J gave up 8 bases and V 5 bases, and 6 bases lay outside the gene matches. CDR3 sequence: CSVLRTSGRYEQFF. CDR3 sequence (DNA): TGCAGCGTTCTTCGGACTAGCGGGAGATATGAGCAGTTCTTC.

The chain carries TRBV5-1 and TRBJ2-7; a possible D gene is TRBD2 (5 bases). Germline CDR1 is SGHRS and CDR2 is YFSETQ. The V gene lost 7 bases and the J gene lost 4 bases, with 12 bases spanning the gap. The CDR3 is 12 residues long. The CDR3 here is CASAKSGYEQYF. The CDR3 nucleotides are TGCGCCAGCGCCAAATCGGGATACGAGCAGTACTTC. The full variable domain, with the rest looked up from reference TRBV5-1 and TRBJ2-7, is KAGVTQTPRYLIKTRGQQVTLSCSPISGHRSVSWYQQTPGQGLQFLFEYFSETQRNKGNFPGRFSGRQFSNSRSEMNVSTLELGDSALYLCASAKSGYEQYFGPGTRLTVT.

In its sample, this clonotype was seen a few times. The chain uses TRBV18 and TRBJ1-4; D gene uncertain. Between the trimmed V and J ends, which lost 6 bases and 6 bases, there was a span of 14 bases. CDR1 is KGHSH, CDR2 LQKENI, per germline. CDR3 size: 14 residues. CDR3 in DNA: TGTGCCAGCTCCCCTAGGGAGCAGGATGAAAAACTGTTTTTT. This encodes CASSPREQDEKLFF.

The chain recombines TRBV12-3 or TRBV12-4 with TRBJ1-4, with a tentative D call TRBD1 (6 bases). Trimming cost V 1 base and J 8 bases, with 29 bases left between them. There are 20 residues in the CDR3. In nucleotides, the CDR3 is TGTGCCAGCAGTTTAGGGGGGCCGGGATCGACGCGATACAAAGGGGAAAAACTGTTTTTT. Protein product: CASSLGGPGSTRYKGEKLFF.

This clonotype has at least ten counts. The chain is built from TRBV20-1 and TRBJ2-7; tentatively, D is TRBD1 or TRBD2 (5 bases each). V was shortened by 1 base and J by 7 bases, with 14 bases between the two germline ends. Per the germline V gene, CDR1 is DFQATT and CDR2 is SNEGSKA (reference sequence). The CDR3 sequence is 13 residues long. The CDR3 DNA reads TGCAGTGCTAGAGCGGGACCTGTTGAAGAGCAGTACTTC. Translation gives CSARAGPVEEQYF.

The chain uses TRBV10-3 and TRBJ2-4; D possibly corresponds to TRBD1 (5 bases). The J call could be wrong; TRBJ2-7 is a better fit for the DNA end. The CDR3 sequence is 11 residues long. From germline, CDR1 is ENHRY and CDR2 SYGVKD. The CDR3, as DNA: TGTGCCATCAGTGAGGGGGCCGAGCAGTACTTC. It is translated as CAISEGAEQYF.

This clonotype has more than one count but fewer than ten. V is TRBV3-1 and J is TRBJ2-1; unclear D gene. From germline, CDR1 is LGHDT and CDR2 YNNKEL (reference sequence). V lost 0 bases to trimming and J lost 12 bases, with 9 bases between them. CDR3 length: 12 residues. The CDR3 DNA is TGTGCCAGCAGCCAAGATGCTGGTACGCAGTTCTTC. It yields the protein CASSQDAGTQFF.

J is TRBJ2-1 and V is TRBV7-2; maybe TRBD2 (6 bases). The V and J ends lost 5 bases and 9 bases respectively, with 17 bases between them. Per the germline V gene, CDR1 is SGHTA and CDR2 is FQGNSA. The CDR3 is made up of 14 amino acids. The DNA for the CDR3 is TGTGCCAGCAGCGGTGTAGGGGCCGGGGGTGAGCAGTTCTTC. Encoded protein: CASSGVGAGGEQFF.

V is TRBV25-1 and J is TRBJ2-3; 10 bases agree with TRBD2. The V gene's germline CDR1 is MGHDK and CDR2 SYGVNS. The CDR3 spans 12 residues. Trimming at V came to 10 bases and at J to 6 bases, leaving 4 bases not matched to a gene. This CDR3 is CATRTSGDTQYF. The CDR3 coding sequence is TGTGCCACCCGGACTAGCGGTGATACGCAGTATTTT.

There are a few counts of this clonotype. This rearrangement joins TRBV3-1 to TRBJ2-2, with D uncertain. Germline CDR1 LGHDT, CDR2 YNNKEL (reference sequence). The CDR3 has 13 residues. The ends were cut back, 1 base at V and 6 bases at J, with 6 bases in the middle. In DNA, the CDR3 is TGTGCCAGCAGCCAAGGTTGGGCCGGGGAGCTGTTTTTT. Translated, it gives CASSQGWAGELFF.

The chain has TRBV25-1 and TRBJ2-3; 8 positions match TRBD2. With V trimmed by 5 bases and J by 5 bases, 9 bases remained unmatched. The CDR3 has 15 residues. Germline CDR1 MGHDK, CDR2 SYGVNS. The CDR3 DNA reads TGTGCCAGCAGTTTGGACGGGAGGGAAGGAGATACGCAGTATTTT. As protein: CASSLDGREGDTQYF. Combining the CDR3 with reference TRBV25-1 and TRBJ2-3 gives the whole variable domain EADIYQTPRYLVIGTGKKITLECSQTMGHDKMYWYQQDPGMELHLIHYSYGVNSTEKGDLSSESTVSRIRTEHFPLTLESARPSHTSQYLCASSLDGREGDTQYFGPGTRLTVL.

The chain combines TRBV6-5 with TRBJ1-5, with a possible D match to TRBD1 (6 bases). Germline loops: CDR1 MNHEY, CDR2 SVGAGI. The V gene lost 5 bases and the J gene lost 7 bases, with 15 bases spanning the gap. The CDR3 spans 14 residues. CDR3 bases: TGTGCCAGCAGTAATGCGGGGGCATGGCAGCCCCAGCATTTT. Its protein product is CASSNAGAWQPQHF.

This sequence joins TRBV7-6 and TRBJ1-2; D is unresolved. Per germline, CDR1 SGHVS and CDR2 FNYEAQ. Between the trimmed V and J ends, which lost 4 bases and 7 bases, there was a span of 13 bases. This CDR3 contains 13 residues. DNA of the CDR3: TGTGCCAGCAGCTCGGCGGGGTACGGTGGCTACACCTTC. Translated, it gives CASSSAGYGGYTF.

The chain links TRBV4-1 to TRBJ1-2, with unresolved D. Trimming took off 2 bases at V and 1 base at J, with 11 bases between the two ends. Germline CDR1 and CDR2: MGHRA and YSYEKL. CDR3 length: 15 residues. CDR3 in amino acids: CASSQIGILNYGYTF. The CDR3 DNA follows: TGCGCCAGCAGCCAAATCGGCATCCTTAACTATGGCTACACCTTC.

The V gene is TRBV6-2 or TRBV6-3, the J gene TRBJ2-7; D unclear. Trimming shortened V by 6 bases and J by 2 bases, and 11 bases separated the two germline ends. Germline values: CDR1 MNHEY, CDR2 SVGEGT. The CDR3 has 13 amino acids. This CDR3 reads CASRWSGTYEQYF. The CDR3 DNA reads TGTGCCAGCAGATGGTCAGGAACCTACGAGCAGTACTTC.

CDR3 loop: CASSRGLNSETQYF. The CDR3 DNA reads as TGTGCCAGCAGTCGAGGGCTGAACAGCGAGACCCAGTACTTC. V is TRBV11-2 and J is TRBJ2-7, with D possibly TRBD2 on 5 matching bases. The assigned J gene may be wrong: the sequence end matches TRBJ2-5 better. Germline V lookup: CDR1 SGHAT, CDR2 FQNNGV. There are 14 residues in the CDR3.

This clonotype was counted between two and nine times. The rearrangement links TRBV12-3 or TRBV12-4 to TRBJ1-4; TRBD1 might be the D (6 bases). The CDR3 runs 14 residues. Trimming took 5 bases from V and 8 from J, leaving 15 bases between them. In DNA, the CDR3 is TGTGCCAGCAGTCCCACAGGGTCAGAAGAAAAACTGTTTTTT. This encodes CASSPTGSEEKLFF.

Remarks on this clonotype: A much larger clone differs by one base, so this may be a read error. V gene TRBV3-1 combines with J gene TRBJ2-1; maybe TRBD2 (5 bases). The length of the CDR3 is 14 residues. Germline loops: CDR1 LGHDT, CDR2 YNNKEL (reference sequence). Trimming cost V 4 bases and J 7 bases, with 14 bases left between them. The CDR3 is CASSRQGSLNEQFF. In nucleotides, the CDR3 is TGTGCCAGCAGCCGACAAGGGAGTCTGAATGAGCAGTTCTTC.